This record looks at one T cell receptor (beta chain) sequence and its context. What it binds is not known. CDR3 size: 14 residues. Germline-derived CDR1 and CDR2 are SQVTM and ANQGSEA. Trimming cost V 7 bases and J 5 bases; bases outside gene matches: 8. This record belongs to a study of blood T cells in healthy people across ages. Study findings and constraints: TCR beta diversity per million T cells fell roughly linearly with age.

It was with a sample-barcoded 5' primer and a J-beta primer mix that a second PCR of roughly 7 to 12 cycles was run. The authors tagged each cDNA molecule using a template-switch adaptor with 12 random nucleotides. Any given sample supplied a minimum of 2.5 million CDR3-containing paired-end reads. Each CDR3 protein is one row after TCRdb ran MiXCR on the 5' RACE reads. The sample has 1,800,000 or so distinct CDR3 sequences, approximately 39% seen once. Donors were healthy Caucasian individuals from Russia aged about 6 to 100. V is TRBV29-1 and J is TRBJ2-2; 9 bases map to TRBD2. The TCR originated in a human donor in good health. Sequenced: blood. CDR3 residues: CSAVGLAGTGELFF. CDR3 DNA: TGCAGCGCCGTAGGTCTAGCGGGGACCGGGGAGCTGTTTTTT.